This paragraph covers one T cell receptor (beta chain) sequence. The sample holds a few counts of this clonotype. This clone's antigen is unknown. The input lacks base qualities; no much larger clone sits a single base away. Receptors were amplified or captured by 5' RACE. Sequencing relied on an Illumina MiSeq. During library preparation, unique molecular identifiers were attached to individual cDNA molecules so that TCRs could be counted in a quantitative, reproducible way. On the authors' methods: Samples had a median of about 96,000 TCRs, with a range from about 23,224 to 750,000. V, J and CDR3 annotation of the TCR reads was carried out using the Decombinator software suite. For the PS versus PT1 abundance plots, all samples were subsampled to the same number of TCRs (28,000). Expanded TCRs were defined as absent before sensitization and observed at least eight times at the 2-week time point. The public reads were quality trimmed at Q25 with fastp and then assembled into clones with MiXCR by TCRdb, keeping productive beta chains. Identical CDR3 protein sequences are pooled into one entry, listed with their most common genes and DNA. The V and J calls, along with clone size, are taken from TCRdb and not from the paper's own processing. The sample profile shows about 140,000 distinct CDR3 sequences; roughly 4.1% of them were found once. Over 1.2% of the sample belongs to the ten largest clones.

The sample is drawn from a study of human T cells and chemical hapten exposure (dated by TCRdb to the early 2020s). Notes on the research overall: Libraries were pooled for sequencing, and per-sample TCR yields varied mainly because of small differences in library volumes within the pool. In alopecia patients, the study followed how the peripheral blood TCR repertoire changed in vivo over primary and secondary sensitization to diphenylcyclopropenone (DPC), a hapten. Both TCR alpha and TCR beta chains were sequenced from each blood RNA sample. Here is what the overall study found, with its caveats: DPC sensitization did not change the number of TCRs with a frequency above 1 in 1000, and there was no evidence of changes in global repertoire structure. Repeated subsampling changed both the strength of the expansion versus patch-test correlation and the threshold at which that correlation became significant.

From the cysteine up to the phenylalanine, the CDR3 has a length of 16 residues. Just the 48-base CDR3 DNA is kept, in frame starting at base 1. Cut back by 4 bases and 0 bases, the V and J ends lie 13 bases apart. CDR1 SGHVS and CDR2 FNYEAQ were looked up in the germline V gene. Total RNA was isolated from unfractionated whole blood collected in Tempus Blood RNA tubes. Roughly 5 healthy volunteers served as TCR sequencing controls and were bled at day 0, 2 weeks and 6 weeks. The V and J segments used are TRBV7-6 and TRBJ1-3, with no confidently assigned D gene. The clonotype comes from a female donor in good health. The nucleotides read TGTGCCAGCAGCTCTACAAACCGGGTCTCTGGAAACACCATATATTTT. Its product reads: CASSSTNRVSGNTIYF. The CDR3, completed at both ends by the reference TRBV7-6 and TRBJ1-3 genes, gives the full variable domain GAGVSQSPRYKVTKRGQDVALRCDPISGHVSLYWYRQALGQGPEFLTYFNYEAQQDKSGLPNDRFSAERPEGSISTLTIQRTEQRDSAMYRCASSSTNRVSGNTIYFGEGSWLTVV.